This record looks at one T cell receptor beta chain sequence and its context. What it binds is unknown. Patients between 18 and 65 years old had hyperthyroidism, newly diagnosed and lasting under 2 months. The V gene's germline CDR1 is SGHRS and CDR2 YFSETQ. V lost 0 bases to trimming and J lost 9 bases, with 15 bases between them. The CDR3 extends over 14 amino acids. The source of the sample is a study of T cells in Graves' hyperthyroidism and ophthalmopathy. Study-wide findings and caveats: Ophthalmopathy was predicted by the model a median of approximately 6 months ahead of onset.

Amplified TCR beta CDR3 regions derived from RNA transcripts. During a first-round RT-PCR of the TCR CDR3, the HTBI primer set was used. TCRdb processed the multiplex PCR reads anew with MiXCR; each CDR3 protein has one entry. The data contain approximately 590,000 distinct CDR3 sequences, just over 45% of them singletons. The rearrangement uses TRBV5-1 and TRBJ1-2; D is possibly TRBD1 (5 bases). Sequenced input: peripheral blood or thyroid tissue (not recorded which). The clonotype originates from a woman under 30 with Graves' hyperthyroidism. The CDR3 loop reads CASSLDGGDESYTF. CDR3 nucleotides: TGCGCCAGCAGCTTGGACGGGGGGGATGAGAGCTACACCTTC.